Below, 30 T cell receptor beta chains from the same sample are listed, as sequenced in a study of beta chain features in type 1 diabetes. The sequenced template was cDNA made from the entire isolated RNA. The data were produced by immunoSEQ multiplex PCR, yet TCRdb's version contains in-frame clones alone and is incomplete. The sample has hundreds of thousands of clones, 15% to 20% seen once. The sample was naive CD4+ T cells from blood. All receptors come from a woman between 18 and 29 years old in good health.

This clone was detected only a few times. The rearrangement links TRBV29-1 to TRBJ2-7, with unresolved D. V lost 4 bases to trimming and J lost 2 bases, with 9 bases between them. Germline V gives CDR1 SQVTM, CDR2 ANQGSEA. The CDR3 is 12 amino acids. CDR3 nucleotides: TGCAGCGTTGGGGCTTCAGCCTACGAGCAGTACTTC. This sequence encodes CSVGASAYEQYF.

V gene TRBV7-6 combines with J gene TRBJ2-7, with TRBD1 matching over 9 bases. Per the germline V gene, CDR1 is SGHVS and CDR2 is FNYEAQ. With 5 bases clipped from V and 0 bases from J, the junction kept 5 bases outside the gene matches. CDR3 size: 15 residues. In DNA, the CDR3 is TGTGCCAGCAGCCCCGGGACAGGGATCTCCTACGAGCAGTACTTC. This translates into CASSPGTGISYEQYF.

A few counts support this clone. The genes are TRBV5-1 and TRBJ2-7; unclear D gene. This CDR3 spans 14 amino acids. CDR1 and CDR2 (germline): SGHRS, YFSETQ. Deletions cut 0 bases from V and 6 bases from J, with 13 bases between. This CDR3 reads CASSLDRFGSEQYF. The CDR3 DNA is TGCGCCAGCAGCTTGGATCGGTTCGGGTCCGAGCAGTACTTC.

The chain recombines TRBV5-1 with TRBJ2-5; 7 nucleotides match TRBD2. The CDR3 is 15 amino acids. From germline, CDR1 is SGHRS and CDR2 YFSETQ. J lost 1 base, V lost 5 bases, and 8 bases had no gene match. The chain's CDR3 is CASSSVSSGQETQYF. CDR3 in DNA: TGCGCCAGCAGTTCAGTCTCTAGCGGCCAAGAGACCCAGTACTTC.

The chain is built from TRBV4-3 and TRBJ2-2; TRBD2 agrees at 12 bases. The CDR3 has 18 residues. Trimming at V came to 0 bases and at J to 6 bases, leaving 8 bases not matched to a gene. Per germline, CDR1 LGHNA and CDR2 YSLEER. The CDR3 spells CASSQEVTSGSVAGELFF. As DNA, the CDR3 is TGCGCCAGCAGCCAAGAAGTGACTAGCGGGAGTGTTGCCGGGGAGCTGTTTTTT.

This clone was picked up a small number of times. The CDR3 coding sequence is TGTGCCAGTAGTGACAGCGGGAGGGCCGCCGATGAGCAGTTCTTC. Translation: CASSDSGRAADEQFF. V is TRBV19 and J is TRBJ2-1; 10 bases map to TRBD2. Germline V gene data show CDR1 as LNHDA and CDR2 as SQIVND (reference sequence). V was pared by 5 bases and J by 8 bases, with 9 bases of the junction left unmatched. This CDR3 is built from 15 residues.

The chain is built from TRBV5-4 and TRBJ1-2; D uncertain. The CDR3 covers 13 residues. Trimming took off 3 bases at V and 0 bases at J, with 6 bases between the two ends. Germline assignment: CDR1 SGHNT and CDR2 YYREEE (reference sequence). Written as DNA, the CDR3 is TGTGCCAGCAGCTCATTGGCTAACTATGGCTACACCTTC. Translating it yields CASSSLANYGYTF.

The V and J genes are TRBV7-2 and TRBJ2-1; D possibly corresponds to TRBD2 (5 bases). This CDR3 contains 15 residues. Trimming took 1 base from V and 1 from J, leaving 8 bases between them. The germline V gene has CDR1 SGHTA and CDR2 FQGNSA. The CDR3 sequence is CASSLGGQSYNEQFF. CDR3 DNA sequence: TGTGCCAGCAGCTTAGGAGGGCAATCCTACAATGAGCAGTTCTTC.

This clone has a handful of counts. The chain couples TRBV6-5 to TRBJ1-1; D remains unclear. CDR1 MNHEY and CDR2 SVGAGI come from the germline V gene. The CDR3 is 14 amino acids. Trimming pared 3 bases from V and 1 base from J, leaving 9 bases between. The CDR3 DNA reads TGTGCCAGCAGTTATCTTTCCGCGAACACTGAAGCTTTCTTT. This gives the protein CASSYLSANTEAFF.

This clone was observed a few times. V usage is TRBV28 and J usage is TRBJ1-2; no clear D gene. The CDR3 has 13 amino acids. From germline, CDR1 is MDHEN and CDR2 SYDVKM. Between the trimmed V and J ends, which lost 8 bases and 8 bases, there was a span of 18 bases. DNA for the CDR3: TGTGCCAGCGTAAGACCGTCCCTGGGGGGCTACACCTTC. Its protein is CASVRPSLGGYTF.

V usage is TRBV4-3 and J usage is TRBJ2-7; D uncertain. In germline, CDR1 is LGHNA, CDR2 YSLEER. Trimming took off 1 base at V and 2 bases at J, with 12 bases between the two ends. This CDR3 is 15 amino acids long. The CDR3 DNA reads as TGCGCCAGCAGCCAAGGACTCCAAATGGCCTACGAGCAGTACTTC. It specifies CASSQGLQMAYEQYF.

The table lists this clone with a count of one. CDR3 coding DNA: TGTGCCAGCAGCCAAGTCCCCCACTGGGCATGGGGAGAAGCTTTCTTT. It codes for CASSQVPHWAWGEAFF. J is TRBJ1-1 and V is TRBV14; D call uncertain. The V and J ends lost 1 base and 8 bases respectively, with 20 bases between them. Germline V gives CDR1 SGHDN, CDR2 FVKESK. This CDR3 comprises 16 residues. The variable domain in full, with the rest retrieved from reference TRBV14 and TRBJ1-1, is EAGVTQFPSHSVIEKGQTVTLRCDPISGHDNLYWYRRVMGKEIKFLLHFVKESKQDESGMPNNRFLAERTGGTYSTLKVQPAELEDSGVYFCASSQVPHWAWGEAFFGQGTRLTVV.

This clone has a handful of counts. Germline and junction disagree at one end, which may indicate a read error. The rearrangement joins TRBV5-4 to TRBJ1-1; D is undetermined. The CDR3 runs 14 residues. CDR1 is SGHNT and CDR2 is YYREEE in the germline V gene (reference sequence). CDR3 loop: CASSQVNMNTEAFF. CDR3 in DNA: TGCGCCAGCAGCCAAGTAAACATGAACACTGAAGCTTTCTTT.

The chain recombines TRBV18 with TRBJ2-1; D unresolved. V was clipped by 2 bases and J by 5 bases, with 7 bases between them. CDR1 is KGHSH, CDR2 LQKENI, per germline. There are 13 residues in the CDR3. The DNA for the CDR3 is TGTGCCAGCTCACCATCAGATAACAATGAGCAGTTCTTC. This codes for CASSPSDNNEQFF.

This clone was counted between two and nine times. The V and J genes are TRBV6-5 and TRBJ2-3, with D tentatively TRBD1 (5 bases). Germline V gives CDR1 MNHEY, CDR2 SVGAGI. The CDR3 consists of 14 residues. Trimming shortened V by 5 bases and J by 3 bases, and 12 bases separated the two germline ends. CDR3 in amino acids: CASSPSQGTDTQYF. CDR3 DNA: TGTGCCAGCAGTCCATCCCAGGGAACAGATACGCAGTATTTT.

This clone was detected many times. The rearrangement uses TRBV19 and TRBJ1-1, with 8 nucleotides matching TRBD1. J was trimmed by 2 bases and V by 4 bases; bases with no gene match: 3. The CDR3 has 14 residues. Germline CDR1 reads LNHDA; CDR2 reads SQIVND (reference sequence). CDR3 sequence reads: CASSTGQGNTEAFF. The CDR3 DNA sequence: TGTGCCAGTAGTACCGGACAGGGCAACACTGAAGCTTTCTTT. Complete variable domain (other parts from reference TRBV19 and TRBJ1-1): DGGITQSPKYLFRKEGQNVTLSCEQNLNHDAMYWYRQDPGQGLRLIYYSQIVNDFQKGDIAEGYSVSREKKESFPLTVTSAQKNPTAFYLCASSTGQGNTEAFFGQGTRLTVV.

This chain's CDR3 is CASSLVPQHTGELFF. As DNA, the CDR3 is TGTGCCAGCAGCTTGGTACCCCAGCACACCGGGGAGCTGTTTTTT. V is TRBV5-8 and J is TRBJ2-2, with D hard to call. Deletions cut 0 bases from V and 3 bases from J, with 9 bases between. This CDR3 region has 15 residues. The germline V gene encodes CDR1 SGHTS and CDR2 YDEGEE.

A note on this clone: Additional DNA sequences in this sample encode the identical CDR3. V gene TRBV7-2 combines with J gene TRBJ1-1; TRBD1 matches 11 bases. In germline, CDR1 is SGHTA, CDR2 FQGNSA. This CDR3 spans 14 amino acids. V dropped 4 bases and J dropped 5; count of bases not matched to a gene: 3. CDR3 bases: TGTGCCAGCAGCTCGGACAGGGGGCGAACTGAAGCTTTCTTT. This encodes CASSSDRGRTEAFF.

This clone showed up just a few times. The chain couples TRBV25-1 to TRBJ2-1, with 10 bases that match TRBD1. Germline V gene data show CDR1 as MGHDK and CDR2 as SYGVNS. This CDR3 has 16 amino acids. J was trimmed by 2 bases and V by 4 bases; bases with no gene match: 5. The CDR3 loop reads CASSGHGTGAYNEQFF. The DNA for the CDR3 is TGTGCCAGCAGTGGACATGGGACAGGGGCCTACAATGAGCAGTTCTTC.

The J gene is TRBJ2-1, the V gene TRBV6-6; D not certain. The CDR3 has 13 amino acids. With 4 bases removed from V and 4 bases from J, the gap between germline ends came to 8 bases. The germline V gene encodes CDR1 MNHNY and CDR2 SVGAGI (reference sequence). CDR3 loop: CASSSLEYNEQFF. The CDR3 coding sequence is TGTGCCAGCAGTTCTTTAGAATACAATGAGCAGTTCTTC.

The V gene is TRBV5-1, the J gene TRBJ2-7, with 11 bases aligning to TRBD2. Germline V gene data show CDR1 as SGHRS and CDR2 as YFSETQ. The trim removed 0 bases at V and 7 bases at J, leaving 9 bases unmatched. The CDR3 loop spans 16 amino acids. CDR3 in DNA: TGCGCCAGCAGCTTGGCCCCTAGCGGGAGGTCGCGGGAGCAGTACTTC. This codes for CASSLAPSGRSREQYF.

The chain employs TRBV7-9 and TRBJ2-1; D uncertain. This CDR3 contains 14 residues. Trimming took 2 bases from V and 9 from J, leaving 14 bases between them. CDR1 and CDR2 from the germline V gene are SEHNR and FQNEAQ (reference sequence). CDR3 amino acids: CASSLSRIWSEQFF. The CDR3, as DNA: TGTGCCAGCAGCTTAAGTAGGATTTGGAGTGAGCAGTTCTTC. The complete variable domain, with remaining parts taken from reference TRBV7-9 and TRBJ2-1, reads DTGVSQNPRHKITKRGQNVTFRCDPISEHNRLYWYRQTLGQGPEFLTYFQNEAQLEKSRLLSDRFSAERPKGSFSTLEIQRTEQGDSAMYLCASSLSRIWSEQFFGPGTRLTVL.

CDR3 in amino acids: CASSYSGTANTEAFF. CDR3 coding DNA: TGTGCCAGCAGCTACTCCGGGACAGCAAACACTGAAGCTTTCTTT. This chain joins TRBV5-4 and TRBJ1-1; TRBD1 matches 7 bases. V was clipped by 3 bases and J by 2 bases; unmatched bases: 7. Germline lookup yields CDR1 SGHNT and CDR2 YYREEE (reference sequence). The CDR3 loop spans 15 amino acids.

The gene calls are TRBV7-9 and TRBJ1-2; perhaps TRBD1 as D (6 bases). The CDR3 covers 18 residues. Germline V lookup: CDR1 SEHNR, CDR2 FQNEAQ (reference sequence). V lost 2 bases to trimming and J lost 2 bases, with 21 bases between them. CDR3: CASSLRGGGTGVNYGYTF. For the CDR3, the DNA is TGTGCCAGCAGCTTACGAGGGGGAGGTACTGGGGTGAACTATGGCTACACCTTC.

The chain combines TRBV11-2 with TRBJ2-1; 8 bases are a match to TRBD2. Germline loops: CDR1 SGHAT, CDR2 FQNNGV. V was clipped by 3 bases and J by 7 bases; unmatched bases: 8. The CDR3 is made up of 15 amino acids. The CDR3 protein is CASSFTGTRMNEQFF. In DNA, the CDR3 is TGTGCCAGCAGCTTTACCGGGACTAGGATGAATGAGCAGTTCTTC.

This CDR3 reads CSASYGDEQYF. The CDR3, as DNA: TGCAGTGCTAGTTATGGGGACGAGCAGTACTTC. This chain connects TRBV20-1 to TRBJ2-7; D uncertain. V was clipped by 3 bases and J by 5 bases, with 8 bases between them. In germline, CDR1 is DFQATT, CDR2 SNEGSKA (reference sequence). The CDR3 spans 11 residues.

The chain has TRBV14 and TRBJ1-3; no clear D gene. CDR1 SGHDN and CDR2 FVKESK come from the germline V gene. Trimming removed 3 bases from V and 4 bases from J, with 13 bases in between. CDR3 length: 15 residues. The CDR3 sequence: CASSHLYVPGNTIYF. CDR3 DNA: TGTGCCAGCAGCCATCTTTACGTCCCGGGAAACACCATATATTTT.

This clone showed up just a few times. The chain has TRBV7-9 and TRBJ2-1; a weak D match, TRBD2 (5 bases). From germline, CDR1 is SEHNR and CDR2 FQNEAQ (reference sequence). The CDR3 loop spans 16 amino acids. Trimming pared 5 bases from V and 3 bases from J, leaving 17 bases between. CDR3 sequence reads: CASSAGPLGVYNEQFF. CDR3 nucleotide sequence: TGTGCCAGCAGCGCTGGCCCCTTGGGAGTCTACAATGAGCAGTTCTTC.

This clone was seen a handful of times. The rearrangement uses TRBV9 and TRBJ2-1; 12 positions match TRBD2. The V gene's germline CDR1 is SGDLS and CDR2 YYNGEE. The CDR3 sequence is 19 residues long. After removal of 0 bases from V and 5 bases from J, the junction contained 12 bases not matched to a gene. The CDR3 protein is CASSVATETSGSRDNEQFF. The CDR3 nucleotides are TGTGCCAGCAGCGTAGCTACTGAGACTAGCGGGAGTAGGGACAATGAGCAGTTCTTC.

This clone was seen a few times. The rearrangement uses TRBV18 and TRBJ2-7; 8 bases are a match to TRBD2. The CDR3 is 14 residues long. Germline V gene sequence: CDR1 KGHSH, CDR2 LQKENI. Germline trimming cut 5 bases from V and 2 bases from J; bases unmatched to any gene: 5. CDR3 protein: CASSERESAYEQYF. In DNA, the CDR3 is TGTGCCAGCTCAGAGCGGGAGAGCGCCTACGAGCAGTACTTC.